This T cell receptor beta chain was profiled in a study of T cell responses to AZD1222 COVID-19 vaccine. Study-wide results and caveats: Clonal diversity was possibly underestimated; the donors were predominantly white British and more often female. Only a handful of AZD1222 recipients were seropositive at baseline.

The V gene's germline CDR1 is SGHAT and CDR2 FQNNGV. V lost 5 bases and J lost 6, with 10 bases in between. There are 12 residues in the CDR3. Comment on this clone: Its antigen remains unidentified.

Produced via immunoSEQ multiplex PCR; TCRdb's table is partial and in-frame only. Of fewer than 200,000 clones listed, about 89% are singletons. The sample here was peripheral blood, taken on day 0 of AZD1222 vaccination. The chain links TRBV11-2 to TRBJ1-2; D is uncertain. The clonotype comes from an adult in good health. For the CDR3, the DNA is TGTGCCAGCAGCCCTAGACCTAATGGCTACACCTTC. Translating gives CASSPRPNGYTF.